This T cell receptor beta chain was observed in a study of shared clonotypes between healthy human individuals. Germline CDR1 is MNHEY and CDR2 is SVGAGI. Trimming cost V 4 bases and J 3 bases; bases outside gene matches: 6. This CDR3 has 16 amino acids. Terminally differentiated effector memory CD45RA+ cells were excluded by CCR7 positive selection of CD45RO-negative cells. Data came from immunoSEQ multiplex PCR; TCRdb stores just in-frame clones and leaves some out. This sample has about 1.9 million clones, with 93% found just once. Sequenced: naive CD8+ T cells from PBMCs. J is TRBJ2-5 and V is TRBV6-5; 12 nucleotides match TRBD2. The sequence was collected from a man between 18 and 35 years old in good health. Some clones in this sample may be carry-over from other donors' samples. The CDR3 reads CASSFDGLAGKETQYF. CDR3 coding DNA: TGTGCCAGCAGTTTCGACGGACTAGCGGGAAAAGAGACCCAGTACTTC.